This is a list of T cell receptor beta chains from one sample in a study of CD8 T cells in Susac syndrome. TCRdb reprocessed the immunoSEQ multiplex PCR reads with MiXCR, giving one entry per CDR3 protein. The sample yields approximately 71,000 distinct CDR3 sequences, approximately 96% seen once. The sequencing sample was made of CD4+ T cells from PBMCs. These receptors were collected from a human donor with multiple sclerosis. The CDR3 runs from the conserved cysteine through the conserved F or W. The D gene is left open where the match is weak. Size values are once, few and many counts, or a class for expanded clones, and some rows have none.

>TRBJ2-3|TRBV5-4|once|NA
CASSQQGTTDTQYF
TGTGCCAGCAGCCAACAGGGAACCACAGATACGCAGTATTTT
>TRBJ2-7|TRBV6-5|NA|TRBD2
CASSRGGPKYEQYF
TGTGCCAGCAGCCGCGGGGGGCCTAAATACGAGCAGTACTTC
>TRBJ2-7|TRBV7-3|NA|NA
CASSETGTYEQYF
TGTGCCAGCAGCGAGACAGGTACCTACGAGCAGTACTTC
>TRBJ1-1|TRBV7-9|NA|TRBD1
CASSSSRQGNLNTEAFF
TGTGCCAGCAGCTCGTCTCGACAGGGGAATTTGAACACTGAAGCTTTCTTT
>TRBJ2-7|TRBV3-1|NA|TRBD1
CASSRSSGQGGEQYF
TGTGCCAGCAGCCGATCCAGTGGACAGGGGGGCGAGCAGTACTTC
>TRBJ1-1|TRBV7-9|NA|NA
CASSPQGPINTEAFF
TGTGCCAGCAGCCCCCAGGGACCGATAAACACTGAAGCTTTCTTT
>TRBJ2-1|TRBV12-3/TRBV12-4|NA|TRBD2
CASSLTSANSYNEQFF
TGTGCCAGCAGTTTGACTAGCGCAAACTCCTACAATGAGCAGTTCTTC
>TRBJ1-2|TRBV7-9|NA|NA
CASSPQVEANYGYTF
TGTGCCAGCAGCCCTCAGGTGGAGGCTAACTATGGCTACACCTTC
>TRBJ2-3|TRBV21-1|NA|NA
CASSKALWSLPDTQYF
TGTGCCAGCAGCAAAGCGCTTTGGAGTTTGCCAGATACGCAGTATTTT
>TRBJ2-3|TRBV7-2|once|TRBD2
CASSLTSGEVDTQYF
TGTGCCAGCAGCTTGACTAGCGGGGAAGTGGATACGCAGTATTTT
>TRBJ2-7|TRBV27|once|NA
CASTPRSYEQYF
TGTGCCAGCACCCCACGCTCCTACGAGCAGTACTTC
>TRBJ1-4|TRBV5-1|NA|TRBD1
CASSLRDRRNEKLFF
TGCGCCAGCAGCTTGAGGGACAGGCGTAATGAAAAACTGTTTTTT
>TRBJ2-1|TRBV2|NA|NA
CASSERGGYNEQFF
TGTGCCAGCAGTGAGCGGGGCGGATACAATGAGCAGTTCTTC
>TRBJ2-7|TRBV7-2|NA|NA
CASSSATGTGRGEQYF
TGTGCCAGCAGCTCGGCAACAGGGACCGGGAGAGGCGAGCAGTACTTC
>TRBJ1-1|TRBV11-3|NA|NA
CASSLGTAHTEAFF
TGTGCCAGCAGCTTAGGAACGGCGCACACTGAAGCTTTCTTT
>TRBJ1-5|TRBV30|NA|TRBD1
CAWSVLRQGVGQPQHF
TGTGCCTGGAGTGTCCTAAGACAGGGGGTAGGGCAGCCCCAGCATTTT
>TRBJ2-7|TRBV29-1|NA|NA
CSVPQPGHLYEQYF
TGCAGCGTCCCACAACCGGGACACTTATACGAGCAGTACTTC
>TRBJ1-6|TRBV5-4|NA|NA
CASSLDRDAPLHF
TGTGCCAGCAGCTTGGACAGGGATGCACCCCTCCACTTT
>TRBJ2-7|TRBV11-2|NA|TRBD2
CASSLGGGGLPYEQYF
TGTGCCAGCAGCTTAGGAGGCGGGGGGCTTCCCTACGAGCAGTACTTC
>TRBJ2-5|TRBV11-2|NA|TRBD1
CASSSLRGRQETQYF
TGTGCCAGCAGCTCACTCAGGGGGCGACAAGAGACCCAGTACTTC
>TRBJ1-5|TRBV2|NA|NA
CASSDRQSNQPQHF
TGTGCCAGCAGTGACCGGCAGAGCAATCAGCCCCAGCATTTT
>TRBJ2-7|TRBV20-1|NA|TRBD1
CSAGGTGGYEQYF
TGCAGTGCTGGTGGGACAGGGGGCTACGAGCAGTACTTC
>TRBJ2-7|TRBV12-3/TRBV12-4|once|NA
CASSFGVRTYEQYF
TGTGCCAGCAGTTTCGGGGTAAGAACCTACGAGCAGTACTTC
>TRBJ2-1|TRBV5-4|once|NA
CASSLLGSAYNEQFF
TGTGCCAGCAGCTTGTTGGGTTCCGCCTACAATGAGCAGTTCTTC
>TRBJ1-5|TRBV7-2|NA|NA
CASSLDGSGQPQHF
TGTGCCAGCAGCTTAGATGGATCGGGTCAGCCCCAGCATTTT
>TRBJ1-1|TRBV12-3/TRBV12-4|NA|NA
CASSLRHGRDTEAFF
TGTGCCAGCAGCTTACGCCACGGACGGGACACTGAAGCTTTCTTT
>TRBJ2-5|TRBV9|NA|TRBD2
CASAGGLAGLETQYF
TGTGCCAGCGCGGGAGGACTAGCGGGTCTAGAGACCCAGTACTTC
>TRBJ1-1|TRBV12-3/TRBV12-4|NA|NA
CASSPQPGLTGDTEAFF
TGTGCCAGCAGTCCCCAACCGGGACTAACTGGGGACACTGAAGCTTTCTTT
>TRBJ1-1|TRBV4-1|once|NA
CASSHREVSLGEAFF
TGCGCCAGCAGCCACCGCGAGGTCAGCCTAGGTGAAGCTTTCTTT
>TRBJ1-6|TRBV28|NA|NA
CASSLNAVRIYNSPLHF
TGTGCCAGCAGTTTGAACGCCGTCCGAATCTATAATTCACCCCTCCACTTT
>TRBJ2-5|TRBV11-3|NA|TRBD2
CASSGGGSKETQYF
TGTGCCAGCTCTGGCGGGGGGTCTAAAGAGACCCAGTACTTC
>TRBJ2-2|TRBV7-2|NA|NA
CASGVFTGELFF
TGTGCCAGCGGGGTGTTCACCGGGGAGCTGTTTTTT
>TRBJ2-3|TRBV5-1|NA|NA
CASSKSRDTSFTDTQYF
TGCGCCAGCAGCAAGAGCCGGGACACCTCATTCACAGATACGCAGTATTTT
>TRBJ2-5|TRBV7-9|once|TRBD2
CASSLGSGRQQETQYF
TGTGCCAGCAGCTTAGGTAGCGGGAGGCAGCAAGAGACCCAGTACTTC
>TRBJ2-1|TRBV6-1|NA|NA
CASSGEWVSYNEQFF
TGTGCCAGCAGTGGGGAATGGGTCTCCTACAATGAGCAGTTCTTC
>TRBJ1-1|TRBV30|NA|TRBD1
CAWSRQGAGTEAFF
TGTGCCTGGAGTAGACAGGGGGCGGGAACTGAAGCTTTCTTT
>TRBJ1-4|TRBV5-1|NA|NA
CASSLSATNEKLFF
TGCGCCAGCAGCTTGTCAGCAACTAATGAAAAACTGTTTTTT
>TRBJ1-6|TRBV6-5|NA|TRBD1
CASSSTGAIYNSPLHF
TGTGCCAGCAGTTCAACAGGGGCTATCTATAATTCACCCCTCCACTTT
>TRBJ2-3|TRBV7-9|NA|NA
CASSLGSDADTQYF
TGTGCCAGCAGCTTAGGGTCTGATGCAGATACGCAGTATTTT
>TRBJ2-5|TRBV28|NA|NA
CASRQEETQYF
TGTGCCAGCAGACAAGAGGAGACCCAGTACTTC
>TRBJ2-5|TRBV10-3|NA|NA
CAISESSETQYF
TGTGCCATCAGTGAGTCGTCGGAGACCCAGTACTTC
>TRBJ2-7|TRBV6-2/TRBV6-3|NA|NA
CASGHLGGRYEQYF
TGTGCCAGCGGGCATCTTGGGGGGAGATACGAGCAGTACTTC
>TRBJ2-3|TRBV9|NA|NA
CASSEVSTDTQYF
TGTGCCAGCAGCGAGGTCAGCACAGATACGCAGTATTTT
>TRBJ2-2|TRBV5-1|NA|NA
CASSISTGNTGELFF
TGCGCCAGCAGCATATCGACGGGGAACACCGGGGAGCTGTTTTTT
>TRBJ2-5|TRBV5-1|NA|NA
CASSLGQGEETQYF
TGCGCCAGCAGCTTGGGGCAGGGAGAAGAGACCCAGTACTTC
>TRBJ2-5|TRBV2|NA|NA
CASSELETQYF
TGTGCCAGCAGTGAATTGGAGACCCAGTACTTC
>TRBJ1-5|TRBV29-1|NA|NA
CSVGLGSNQPQHF
TGCAGCGTGGGGCTGGGAAGCAATCAGCCCCAGCATTTT
>TRBJ2-5|TRBV5-1|NA|TRBD2
CASSFSGDQETQYF
TGCGCCAGCAGCTTTAGCGGGGACCAAGAGACCCAGTACTTC
>TRBJ1-2|TRBV30|NA|TRBD1
CAWVGGVGYTF
TGTGCCTGGGTAGGGGGCGTTGGCTACACCTTC
>TRBJ2-1|TRBV5-6|NA|NA
CASSTRGNEQFF
TGTGCCAGCAGCACCCGGGGCAATGAGCAGTTCTTC
>TRBJ2-5|TRBV20-1|NA|NA
CSARSDYQETQYF
TGCAGTGCTAGATCGGACTACCAAGAGACCCAGTACTTC